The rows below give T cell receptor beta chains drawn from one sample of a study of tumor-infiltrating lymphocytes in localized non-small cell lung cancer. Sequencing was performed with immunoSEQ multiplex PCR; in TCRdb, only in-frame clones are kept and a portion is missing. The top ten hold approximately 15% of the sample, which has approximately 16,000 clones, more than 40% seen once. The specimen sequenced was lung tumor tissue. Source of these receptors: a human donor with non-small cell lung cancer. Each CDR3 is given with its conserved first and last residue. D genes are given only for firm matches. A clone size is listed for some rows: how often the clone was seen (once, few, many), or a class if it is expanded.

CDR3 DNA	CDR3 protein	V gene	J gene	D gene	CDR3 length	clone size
TGTGCCAGCAGTGCCGACAGGGGAGACACTGAAGCTTTCTTT	CASSADRGDTEAFF	TRBV6-1	TRBJ1-1	TRBD1	14	.
TGTGCCAGCAGTCCGCAAGGGGTTTCCTACAATGAGCAGTTCTTC	CASSPQGVSYNEQFF	TRBV27	TRBJ2-1	.	15	.
TGTGCCAGCAGCCCGGGACAGAGGGATCAGCCCCAGCATTTT	CASSPGQRDQPQHF	TRBV7-2	TRBJ1-5	TRBD1	14	few
TGCGCCAGCAGCCAAGTAGGGATATACAAACTGTTTTTT	CASSQVGIYKLFF	TRBV4-1	TRBJ1-4	.	13	medium-sized
TGTGCCAGCAGGGACCGGGGGGGGACAGGGGCTGAAGCTTTCTTT	CASRDRGGTGAEAFF	TRBV28	TRBJ1-1	TRBD1	15	.
TGCGCCAGCAGCCAAGCGGGGGTTGAAGAGACCCAGTACTTC	CASSQAGVEETQYF	TRBV4-1	TRBJ2-5	.	14	few
TGTGCCAGTAGTAGGACAGATAGAAACATTCAGTACTTC	CASSRTDRNIQYF	TRBV19	TRBJ2-4	.	13	.
TGTGCCAGCAGTCAAACGCCAGTTTCACCCCTCCACTTT	CASSQTPVSPLHF	TRBV27	TRBJ1-6	.	13	few
TGTGCCAGCGGCCGGACAGTCGGAGAGACCCAGTACTTC	CASGRTVGETQYF	TRBV6-1	TRBJ2-5	.	13	once
TGTGCCATCAGTGGGACTAGCGGGGGGGTATCCAATGAGCAGTTCTTC	CAISGTSGGVSNEQFF	TRBV10-3	TRBJ2-1	TRBD2	16	.
TGTGCCAGCAGTTTAGAACAGGCGAGCGGGGGGCACTTGTACGAGCAGTACTTC	CASSLEQASGGHLYEQYF	TRBV27	TRBJ2-7	TRBD2	18	many
TGTGCCAGCAGCTTAATGGGCAGGGAGGAGAATGAGCAGTTCTTC	CASSLMGREENEQFF	TRBV7-3	TRBJ2-1	.	15	.
TGTGCCAGCAGTGCCGGGGGGAGCAATCAGCCCCAGCATTTT	CASSAGGSNQPQHF	TRBV2	TRBJ1-5	.	14	medium-sized
TGTGCCATCAGTGTTGGGGCAGGGCGGGAGACCCAGTACTTC	CAISVGAGRETQYF	TRBV10-3	TRBJ2-5	.	14	few
TGTGCCAGCAGCTTAAACTGGGACGGATCTGAAGCTTTCTTT	CASSLNWDGSEAFF	TRBV7-2	TRBJ1-1	.	14	large
TGTGCCAGCAGCCCCGGGTCGGGGGCTGACAATGAGCAGTTCTTC	CASSPGSGADNEQFF	TRBV4-2	TRBJ2-1	.	15	.
TGTGCCAGCAGCTTGGCGAGGGAGCTGTTTTTT	CASSLARELFF	TRBV5-4	TRBJ2-2	.	11	.
TGTGCCAGCAGCTTAACCGGGGGAGAGACCCAGTACTTC	CASSLTGGETQYF	TRBV7-2	TRBJ2-5	.	13	.
TGCGCCAGCAGCCAAGAGGGGGGCAGCTATGGCTACACCTTC	CASSQEGGSYGYTF	TRBV4-3	TRBJ1-2	.	14	.
TGTGCCAGCAGCTTAGCCATTTCCCCAGATACGCAGTATTTT	CASSLAISPDTQYF	TRBV11-3	TRBJ2-3	.	14	.
TGTGCCAGCAGTCGAACACTAGCGGGGGAAGAGACCCAGTACTTC	CASSRTLAGEETQYF	TRBV2	TRBJ2-5	TRBD2	15	.
TGCAGCGTGATGGGACTAGCGGGGGGAGGGACAGATACGCAGTATTTT	CSVMGLAGGGTDTQYF	TRBV29-1	TRBJ2-3	TRBD2	16	.
TGTGCCCTCGGCTTTCTAAACACTGAAGCTTTCTTT	CALGFLNTEAFF	TRBV30	TRBJ1-1	.	12	few
TGTGCCAGCAGCCCATACCGGGAACAAAGCACAGATACGCAGTATTTT	CASSPYREQSTDTQYF	TRBV7-8	TRBJ2-3	.	16	.
TGTGCCAGCAGCGGCGGGACAGGGGTCCCCTACGAGCAGTACTTC	CASSGGTGVPYEQYF	TRBV28	TRBJ2-7	TRBD1	15	.
TGTGCCAGCAGCCCCATAGCAGGGTACGAGCAGTACTTC	CASSPIAGYEQYF	TRBV7-6	TRBJ2-7	.	13	many
TGCGCCAGCAGCTTGACGACAGGGCTGCGGGGCGACGAGCAGTACTTC	CASSLTTGLRGDEQYF	TRBV5-1	TRBJ2-7	.	16	.
TGTGCCAGCAGTGAAGAGGGGACCAACACCGGGGAGCTGTTTTTT	CASSEEGTNTGELFF	TRBV13	TRBJ2-2	.	15	.
TGTGCCAGCAGCTTACAAGAGACCCAGTACTTC	CASSLQETQYF	TRBV5-8	TRBJ2-5	.	11	.
TGCAGCGTTGACAAGGACAGGGGTGGCTATGGCTACACCTTC	CSVDKDRGGYGYTF	TRBV29-1	TRBJ1-2	TRBD1	14	few
TGTGCCAGTAGCGGTCAGGGTTACACCGGGGAGCTGTTTTTT	CASSGQGYTGELFF	TRBV19	TRBJ2-2	.	14	few
TGTGCCAGCAGTCACATTTCTGGAAACACCATATATTTT	CASSHISGNTIYF	TRBV6-5	TRBJ1-3	.	13	.
TGTGCCAGCAGCCCAACCGGGACAGGGATGGACACTGAAGCTTTCTTT	CASSPTGTGMDTEAFF	TRBV10-3	TRBJ1-1	TRBD1	16	.
TGTGCCAGCGGCGAACGGGAGGGAGTCACCAAAAACATTCAGTACTTC	CASGEREGVTKNIQYF	TRBV7-8	TRBJ2-4	TRBD2	16	many
TGTGCCAGCAGTTTAGGCCGACAACGCTATAACACTGAAGCTTTCTTT	CASSLGRQRYNTEAFF	TRBV27	TRBJ1-1	.	16	medium-sized
TGTGCCAGCAGCTTAGTAGGGAACTATGGCTACACCTTC	CASSLVGNYGYTF	TRBV28	TRBJ1-2	.	13	few
TGCAGCGTGACTAGCGGAAACAATGAGCAGTTCTTC	CSVTSGNNEQFF	TRBV29-1	TRBJ2-1	TRBD2	12	few